The 19 T cell receptor beta chains in this list originate from one sample, sequenced in a study of T cell responses to AZD1222 COVID-19 vaccine. Data came from immunoSEQ multiplex PCR; TCRdb stores just in-frame clones and leaves some out. The data contain approximately 160,000 clones, roughly 87% of them singletons. The input for sequencing was peripheral blood, taken on day 0 of AZD1222 vaccination. The receptors originated from an adult in good health.

This chain uses TRBV6-1 with TRBJ2-7, with TRBD1 matching over 7 bases. Germline lookup yields CDR1 MNHNS and CDR2 SASEGT. The CDR3 is 15 amino acids. V dropped 1 base and J dropped 3; count of bases not matched to a gene: 6. CDR3 sequence reads: CASSEGGGRDYEQYF. The CDR3 DNA reads TGTGCCAGCAGTGAAGGAGGGGGCAGGGACTACGAGCAGTACTTC.

This sequence joins TRBV28 and TRBJ2-7, with D unresolved. CDR3 length: 11 residues. Germline CDR1 reads MDHEN; CDR2 reads SYDVKM. V dropped 5 bases and J dropped 3 bases, with 5 bases sitting between them. DNA of the CDR3: TGTGCCAGCAGTCCCAACTACGAGCAGTACTTC. It translates to CASSPNYEQYF.

This clone occurred a few times. J is TRBJ2-2 and V is TRBV7-3; a possible D gene is TRBD2 (5 bases). V lost 0 bases to trimming and J lost 4 bases, with 9 bases between them. CDR3 length: 15 amino acids. The germline gives CDR1 SGHTA, CDR2 FQGTGA. The CDR3 coding sequence is TGTGCCAGCAGCTTAACTCCAGCGGCCACCGGGGAGCTGTTTTTT. Its translation: CASSLTPAATGELFF.

This clone was found a few times. The chain combines TRBV7-8 with TRBJ2-7; 7 nucleotides line up with TRBD1. V trimming: 1 base; J trimming: 5 bases; junction bases outside the gene matches: 11. CDR3 length equals 16 residues. Germline loops: CDR1 SGHVS, CDR2 FQNEAQ. CDR3: CASSLVPQGVGNEQYF. The CDR3 DNA reads TGTGCCAGCAGCTTAGTTCCCCAGGGGGTCGGCAACGAGCAGTACTTC. Together with reference TRBV7-8 and TRBJ2-7, the CDR3 gives the full variable domain: GAGVSQSPRYKVAKRGQDVALRCDPISGHVSLFWYQQALGQGPEFLTYFQNEAQLDKSGLPSDRFFAERPEGSVSTLKIQRTQQEDSAVYLCASSLVPQGVGNEQYFGPGTRLTVT.

This clone was observed a handful of times. This chain links TRBV19 with TRBJ1-5; unclear D gene. The CDR3 runs to 15 residues. Germline lookup yields CDR1 LNHDA and CDR2 SQIVND (reference sequence). The ends were cut back, 3 bases at V and 3 bases at J, with 12 bases in the middle. The CDR3 coding sequence is TGTGCCAGTAGTATCGGGCCCGGGATCAATCAGCCCCAGCATTTT. It is translated as CASSIGPGINQPQHF.

This clone was found a few times. The V gene is TRBV9, the J gene TRBJ2-2; the match to TRBD2 covers 8 bases. CDR1 and CDR2 (germline): SGDLS, YYNGEE. V shed 1 base and J 4 bases; nucleotides not matched to a gene: 15. This CDR3 is built from 19 residues. The CDR3 coding sequence is TGTGCCAGCAGCGTATCCTTCCCGGGTTGGACTAGCCGCACCGGGGAGCTGTTTTTT. Its translation: CASSVSFPGWTSRTGELFF.

The V gene is TRBV19, the J gene TRBJ1-5; 9 bases are a match to TRBD1. The CDR3 extends over 16 amino acids. J was trimmed by 0 bases and V by 7 bases; bases with no gene match: 7. Germline V CDR1 and CDR2: LNHDA, SQIVND (reference sequence). CDR3 sequence (DNA): TGTGCCAGTACTGGACAGGGGATTTATAGCAATCAGCCCCAGCATTTT. Protein product: CASTGQGIYSNQPQHF.

CDR3 in DNA: TGTGCCAGCAGCACGGACACTTCTAACTATGGCTACACCTTC. This codes for CASSTDTSNYGYTF. The rearrangement joins TRBV6-5 to TRBJ1-2; D is possibly TRBD1 (5 bases). V lost 6 bases and J 0 bases, leaving 11 bases between the germline ends. The CDR3 is 14 amino acids. The germline CDR1 and CDR2 sequences are MNHEY and SVGAGI.

J is TRBJ2-1 and V is TRBV2; D is unresolved. Germline-derived CDR1 and CDR2 are SNHLY and FYNNEI. There are 13 residues in the CDR3. Trimming stripped 4 bases from V and 4 bases from J, with 8 bases between. The CDR3 spells CASSGDIYNEQFF. The CDR3 DNA follows: TGTGCCAGCAGTGGAGACATTTACAATGAGCAGTTCTTC.

The rearrangement joins TRBV5-4 to TRBJ1-4; 7 bases match TRBD1. The CDR3 runs 15 residues. Germline V gene sequence: CDR1 SGHNT, CDR2 YYREEE (reference sequence). V lost 5 bases, J lost 3 bases, and 7 bases stayed unmatched. The CDR3, as DNA: TGTGCCAGCAGTCCAGGGGGTAGAGCTAATGAAAAACTGTTTTTT. Encoded protein: CASSPGGRANEKLFF.

The chain employs TRBV7-2 and TRBJ2-7; 10 bases agree with TRBD2. Germline CDR1 is SGHTA and CDR2 is FQGNSA. The length of the CDR3 is 16 residues. J lost 4 bases, V lost 1 base, and 7 bases had no gene match. This CDR3 reads CASSLGLAGAGYEQYF. As DNA, the CDR3 is TGTGCCAGCAGCTTAGGCCTAGCGGGAGCTGGGTACGAGCAGTACTTC.

This sequence joins TRBV3-1 (or the pseudogene TRBV3-2) and TRBJ1-5, with 9 bases aligning to TRBD1. From germline, CDR1 is LGHDT and CDR2 YNNKEL (reference sequence). CDR3 size: 15 residues. V was pared by 4 bases and J by 2 bases, with 3 bases of the junction left unmatched. CDR3 nucleotides: TGTGCCAGCAGCCTCACAGGGGGCCGCAATCAGCCCCAGCATTTT. It encodes CASSLTGGRNQPQHF.

In this sample, this clone turned up a few times. V gene TRBV7-2 combines with J gene TRBJ2-5; TRBD2 agrees at 12 bases. The CDR3 is made up of 16 amino acids. Trimming at V came to 3 bases and at J to 4 bases, leaving 6 bases not matched to a gene. CDR1 is SGHTA and CDR2 is FQGNSA in the germline V gene. This chain's CDR3 is CASSFMLGLAGETQYF. Here the CDR3 DNA reads TGTGCCAGCAGCTTTATGCTGGGACTAGCGGGAGAGACCCAGTACTTC.

This clone appeared a single time. The V gene is TRBV18, the J gene TRBJ1-4; D perhaps matches TRBD1 (6 bases). V was shortened by 5 bases and J by 5 bases, with 18 bases between the two germline ends. There are 16 residues in the CDR3. Germline V gives CDR1 KGHSH, CDR2 LQKENI. This CDR3 reads CASSSPGVRRNEKLFF. The DNA of the CDR3 is TGTGCCAGCTCATCGCCAGGGGTCCGAAGGAATGAAAAACTGTTTTTT.

This clone has a handful of counts. The chain employs TRBV6-1 and TRBJ2-2; TRBD1 aligns across 8 bases. CDR3 length equals 17 residues. V lost 4 bases and J lost 4; bases outside the gene matches: 11. CDR1 and CDR2 (germline): MNHNS, SASEGT. CDR3: CASSVRQGRRGTGELFF. CDR3 nucleotide sequence: TGTGCCAGCAGTGTAAGACAGGGGAGGAGAGGCACCGGGGAGCTGTTTTTT.

V is TRBV27 and J is TRBJ2-6, with D perhaps given as TRBD1 or TRBD2 (6 bases each). The CDR3 has 16 amino acids. V shed 2 bases and J shed 3 bases, with 11 bases lying between them. Germline V lookup: CDR1 MNHEY, CDR2 SMNVEV (reference sequence). CDR3 in amino acids: CASSLRGQGGANVLTF. For the CDR3, the DNA is TGTGCCAGCAGTTTACGGGGGCAGGGTGGGGCCAACGTCCTGACTTTC.

The rearrangement links TRBV12-3 or TRBV12-4 to TRBJ1-5; unclear D gene. The CDR3 is made up of 13 amino acids. With 3 bases removed from V and 10 bases from J, the gap between germline ends came to 13 bases. The CDR3 nucleotides are TGTGCCAGCAGTTTTGCACAGTCCGAACCCCAGCATTTT. Translated: CASSFAQSEPQHF.

CDR3 amino acids: CASRGSGQNYGYTF. The CDR3 region has the DNA TGTGCCAGCAGAGGGTCGGGTCAGAACTATGGCTACACCTTC. The chain combines TRBV6-5 with TRBJ1-2, with D uncertain. There are 14 residues in the CDR3. V was cut by 6 bases and J by 2 bases, with 13 bases left in between. CDR1 and CDR2 (germline): MNHEY, SVGAGI.

On this clone itself: This specimen includes other DNA sequences encoding the same CDR3. The gene calls are TRBV28 and TRBJ1-1, with D unresolved. This CDR3 is built from 12 residues. Germline V gene sequence: CDR1 MDHEN, CDR2 SYDVKM. With 2 bases removed from V and 1 base from J, the gap between germline ends came to 2 bases. This chain's CDR3 is CASSLRNTEAFF. The CDR3 nucleotides read TGTGCCAGCAGTTTAAGGAACACTGAAGCTTTCTTT. The variable domain in full, with the rest retrieved from reference TRBV28 and TRBJ1-1, is DVKVTQSSRYLVKRTGEKVFLECVQDMDHENMFWYRQDPGLGLRLIYFSYDVKMKEKGDIPEGYSVSREKKERFSLILESASTNQTSMYLCASSLRNTEAFFGQGTRLTVV.